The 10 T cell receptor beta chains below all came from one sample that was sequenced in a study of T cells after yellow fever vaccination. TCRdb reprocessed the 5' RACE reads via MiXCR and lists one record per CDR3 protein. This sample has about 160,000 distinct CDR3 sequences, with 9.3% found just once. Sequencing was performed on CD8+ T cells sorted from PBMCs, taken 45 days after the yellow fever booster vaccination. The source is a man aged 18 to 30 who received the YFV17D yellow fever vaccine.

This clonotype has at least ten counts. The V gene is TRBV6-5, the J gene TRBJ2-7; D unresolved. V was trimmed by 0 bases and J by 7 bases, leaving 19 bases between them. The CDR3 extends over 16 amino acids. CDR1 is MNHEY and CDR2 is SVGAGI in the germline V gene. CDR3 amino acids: CASSYSPRTVVTEQYF. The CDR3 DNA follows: TGTGCCAGCAGTTACTCGCCCCGGACGGTGGTTACGGAGCAGTACTTC.

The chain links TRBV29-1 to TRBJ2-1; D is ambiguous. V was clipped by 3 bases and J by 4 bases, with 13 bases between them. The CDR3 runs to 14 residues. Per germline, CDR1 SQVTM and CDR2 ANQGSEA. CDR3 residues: CSVDGPQNYNEQFF. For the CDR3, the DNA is TGCAGCGTTGACGGGCCTCAAAATTACAATGAGCAGTTCTTC.

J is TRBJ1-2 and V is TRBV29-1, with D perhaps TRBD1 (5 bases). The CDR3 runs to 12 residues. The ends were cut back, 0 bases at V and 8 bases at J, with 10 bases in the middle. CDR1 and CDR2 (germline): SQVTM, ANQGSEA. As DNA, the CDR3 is TGCAGCGTTGAAGATCAGGGCGGCGGCTACACCTTC. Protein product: CSVEDQGGGYTF. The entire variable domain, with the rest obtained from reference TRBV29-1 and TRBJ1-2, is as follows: SAVISQKPSRDICQRGTSLTIQCQVDSQVTMMFWYRQQPGQSLTLIATANQGSEATYESGFVIDKFPISRPNLTFSTLTVSNMSPEDSSIYLCSVEDQGGGYTFGSGTRLTVV.

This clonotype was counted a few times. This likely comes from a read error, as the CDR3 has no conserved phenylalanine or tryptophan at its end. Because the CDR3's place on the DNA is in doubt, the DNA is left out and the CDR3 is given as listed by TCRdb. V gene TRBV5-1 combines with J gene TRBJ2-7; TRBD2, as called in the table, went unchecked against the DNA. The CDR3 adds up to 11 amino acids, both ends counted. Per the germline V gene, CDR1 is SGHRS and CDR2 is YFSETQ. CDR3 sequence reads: CASSLAGSRGL.

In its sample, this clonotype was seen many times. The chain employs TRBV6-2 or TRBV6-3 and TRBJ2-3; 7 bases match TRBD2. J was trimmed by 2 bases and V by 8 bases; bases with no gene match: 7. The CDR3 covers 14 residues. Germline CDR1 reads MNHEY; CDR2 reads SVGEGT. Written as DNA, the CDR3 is TGTGCCAGCGGAGCGGGGTTAGTCACAGATACGCAGTATTTT. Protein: CASGAGLVTDTQYF.

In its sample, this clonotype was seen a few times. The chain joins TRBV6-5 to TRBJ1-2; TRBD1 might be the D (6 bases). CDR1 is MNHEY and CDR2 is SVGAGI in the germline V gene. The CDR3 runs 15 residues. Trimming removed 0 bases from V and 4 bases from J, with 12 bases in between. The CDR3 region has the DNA TGTGCCAGCAGTTACTCGACGGGGGGGCTCTATGGCTACACCTTC. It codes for CASSYSTGGLYGYTF.

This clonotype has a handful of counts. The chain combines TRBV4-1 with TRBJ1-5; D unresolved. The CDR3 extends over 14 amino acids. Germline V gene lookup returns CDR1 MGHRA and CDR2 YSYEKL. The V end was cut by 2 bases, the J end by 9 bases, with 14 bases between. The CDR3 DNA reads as TGCGCCAGCAGCCAATTTTTAGGTTCGGGGCCCCAGCATTTT. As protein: CASSQFLGSGPQHF.

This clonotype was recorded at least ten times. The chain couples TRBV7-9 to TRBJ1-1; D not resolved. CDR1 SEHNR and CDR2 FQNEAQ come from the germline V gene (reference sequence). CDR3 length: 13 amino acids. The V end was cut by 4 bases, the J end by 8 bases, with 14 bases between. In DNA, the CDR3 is TGTGCCAGCAGCTCTCCCGACATGCCCGAAGCTTTCTTT. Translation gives CASSSPDMPEAFF.

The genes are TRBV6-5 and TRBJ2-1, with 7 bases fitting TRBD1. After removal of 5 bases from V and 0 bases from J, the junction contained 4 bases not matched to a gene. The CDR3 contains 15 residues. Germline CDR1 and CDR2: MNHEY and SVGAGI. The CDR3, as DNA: TGTGCCAGCAGTACAGGGGACGGCTCCTACAATGAGCAGTTCTTC. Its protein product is CASSTGDGSYNEQFF.

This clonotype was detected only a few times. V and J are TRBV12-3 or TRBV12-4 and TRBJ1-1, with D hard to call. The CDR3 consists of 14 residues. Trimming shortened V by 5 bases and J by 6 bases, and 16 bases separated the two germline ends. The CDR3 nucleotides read TGTGCCAGCAGTCCCCGGACCGATAGGGCTGAAGCTTTCTTT. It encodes CASSPRTDRAEAFF.